The T cell receptor beta chain described here comes from a study of ipilimumab plus nivolumab after autologous stem cell transplantation. V was pared by 4 bases and J by 6 bases, with 10 bases between. CDR3 size: 13 residues. CDR1 and CDR2 from the germline V gene are MNHNS and SASEGT. The assay was immunoSEQ multiplex PCR, and TCRdb's table has in-frame clones only and misses some. This sample has 15,000 to 20,000 clones, with about 80% found just once. This clone was recorded once. This receptor was obtained from a male donor with diffuse large B-cell lymphoma. The J gene is TRBJ2-1, the V gene TRBV6-1; no clear D gene. The source was PBMCs, collected in a trial of ipilimumab plus nivolumab as post-transplant consolidation. The CDR3 nucleotides read TGTGCCAGCAGTGCAGACACTCTCAATGAGCAGTTCTTC. This encodes CASSADTLNEQFF.